The 31 T cell receptor beta chains below were found in one sample sequenced in a study of naive and memory T cell subsets. Amplification of ligated cDNA took four PCR rounds with SP2 and nested alpha and beta constant primers. One entry per CDR3 protein results from TCRdb running MiXCR on the 5' RACE reads. The sample has about 57,000 distinct CDR3 sequences, 6% to 8.5% seen once. TCR cDNA received a 3' ligated oligonucleotide that carried a UMI. Receptors were obtained from a female donor in good health.

This clonotype was counted ten times or more. The chain is built from TRBV29-1 and TRBJ2-2, with D possibly being TRBD1 (6 bases). The length of the CDR3 is 15 residues. V lost 1 base and J 2 bases, leaving 11 bases between the germline ends. Germline CDR1 SQVTM, CDR2 ANQGSEA. CDR3 loop: CSVEAGVLNTGELFF. CDR3 DNA: TGCAGCGTTGAAGCAGGGGTTTTAAACACCGGGGAGCTGTTTTTT.

The chain has TRBV6-4 and TRBJ2-2, with D hard to call. The CDR3 contains 14 residues. The germline V and J ends were trimmed by 4 bases and 6 bases, with 12 bases remaining between them. Germline values: CDR1 MRHNA, CDR2 SNTAGT. CDR3 DNA sequence: TGTGCCAGCAGTGCCGAATTGAGCGCCGGGGAGCTGTTTTTT. It is translated as CASSAELSAGELFF.

This clonotype was detected only a few times. The chain recombines TRBV5-1 with TRBJ1-1, with D possibly matching TRBD1 (5 bases). The CDR3 is 14 amino acids. Germline CDR1 and CDR2: SGHRS and YFSETQ. V lost 5 bases and J 5 bases, leaving 16 bases between the germline ends. Here the CDR3 reads CASRPGPRGTEAFF. As DNA, the CDR3 is TGCGCCAGCAGGCCAGGGCCCCGGGGGACTGAAGCTTTCTTT.

This clonotype was found a few times. The chain combines TRBV11-2 with TRBJ2-3; D is ambiguous. The germline V gene encodes CDR1 SGHAT and CDR2 FQNNGV. V lost 2 bases and J lost 5, with 8 bases in between. This CDR3 has 13 residues. CDR3 DNA sequence: TGTGCCAGCAGCTTAAATGCGGTAGATACGCAGTATTTT. Amino acids: CASSLNAVDTQYF.

The CDR3 nucleotides read TGTGCCAGTGGGACTAGCCGTTCCTACAATGAGCAGTTCTTC. It yields the protein CASGTSRSYNEQFF. The gene calls are TRBV6-2 or TRBV6-3 and TRBJ2-1; the match to TRBD2 covers 9 bases. Trimming took 9 bases from V and 1 from J; bases not matched to a gene: 4. This CDR3 is 14 amino acids long. From germline, CDR1 is MNHEY and CDR2 SVGEGT.

There are many counts of this clonotype. This rearrangement joins TRBV10-3 to TRBJ2-7, with 8 bases aligning to TRBD1. Germline loops: CDR1 ENHRY, CDR2 SYGVKD. The CDR3 loop spans 15 amino acids. Trimming removed 5 bases from V and 3 bases from J; junction bases left unmatched: 9. The DNA for the CDR3 is TGTGCCATCAGTTCCGACAGGGGAAAGGTCTACGAGCAGTACTTC. This sequence encodes CAISSDRGKVYEQYF.

The chain couples TRBV24-1 to TRBJ2-1; 9 bases are shared with TRBD1. V lost 4 bases to trimming and J lost 7 bases; unmatched junction nucleotides: 7. The CDR3 length is 15 residues. Germline CDR1 is KGHDR and CDR2 is SFDVKD. The CDR3 coding sequence is TGTGCCACCAGTGAGGCCGGGACAGGGAGTAATGAGCAGTTCTTC. It is translated as CATSEAGTGSNEQFF.

In its sample, this clonotype was seen many times. The chain uses TRBV2 and TRBJ1-2; TRBD1 is a possible D gene (6 bases). CDR3 size: 14 residues. Germline V gives CDR1 SNHLY, CDR2 FYNNEI. V lost 2 bases, J lost 3 bases, and 10 bases lay in between. CDR3 DNA: TGTGCCAGCAGTGAAATCCACAGGGACTATGGCTACACCTTC. This codes for CASSEIHRDYGYTF.

By share, this clonotype counts as medium-sized. The rearrangement links TRBV7-8 to TRBJ1-5; 8 nucleotides match TRBD1. Germline V gene sequence: CDR1 SGHVS, CDR2 FQNEAQ. The ends lost 4 bases at V and 9 bases at J; junction bases unmatched: 20. CDR3 length: 18 residues. The CDR3 sequence: CASSSRTATTGGPRPQHF. CDR3 coding DNA: TGTGCCAGCAGCTCTCGGACCGCTACAACAGGGGGTCCGCGGCCCCAGCATTTT.

This clonotype was observed at least ten times. This chain links TRBV12-3 or TRBV12-4 with TRBJ2-1; D uncertain. V dropped 3 bases and J dropped 6 bases, with 18 bases sitting between them. The CDR3 length is 16 residues. The CDR3 DNA follows: TGTGCCAGCAGTTTCCTTCCTGGGCCGCTCCCCAATGAGCAGTTCTTC. Its protein is CASSFLPGPLPNEQFF.

There are a few counts of this clonotype. The gene calls are TRBV29-1 and TRBJ2-7; 7 bases match TRBD2. V gave up 1 base and J gave up 0 bases; unmatched junction bases: 15. The CDR3 is 18 amino acids. The germline CDR1 and CDR2 sequences are SQVTM and ANQGSEA. CDR3 sequence: CSVEAVSPGGPSSYEQYF. CDR3 nucleotide sequence: TGCAGCGTTGAAGCGGTGAGCCCGGGGGGTCCAAGCTCCTACGAGCAGTACTTC.

This clonotype has a handful of counts. The chain has TRBV5-1 and TRBJ2-1; a possible D gene is TRBD2 (6 bases). V lost 8 bases, J lost 4 bases, and 13 bases lay in between. The CDR3 has 13 residues. Per germline, CDR1 SGHRS and CDR2 YFSETQ. The CDR3 nucleotides are TGCGCCAGTAGCGGCGGGGTATACAATGAGCAGTTCTTC. Amino acid sequence: CASSGGVYNEQFF.

This clonotype was picked up many times. The CDR3 is CASSETVLAGGTDTQYF. The CDR3 DNA sequence: TGTGCCAGCAGCGAAACTGTACTAGCGGGCGGCACAGATACGCAGTATTTT. V is TRBV9 and J is TRBJ2-3, with 9 bases matching TRBD2. This CDR3 contains 17 residues. Germline V gene data show CDR1 as SGDLS and CDR2 as YYNGEE. J was trimmed by 1 base and V by 3 bases; bases with no gene match: 9.

This chain links TRBV6-1 with TRBJ1-3; D not certain. The ends were cut back, 10 bases at V and 0 bases at J, with 25 bases in the middle. The V gene's germline CDR1 is MNHNS and CDR2 SASEGT. The CDR3 extends over 18 amino acids. The CDR3 sequence is CATLGRKYAGRSGNTIYF. CDR3 DNA sequence: TGTGCCACCCTGGGTCGTAAGTACGCAGGCCGCTCTGGAAACACCATATATTTT.

The chain combines TRBV6-1 with TRBJ1-5; D is undetermined. Germline V CDR1 and CDR2: MNHNS, SASEGT. Trimming took off 2 bases at V and 0 bases at J, with 8 bases between the two ends. The CDR3 sequence is 15 residues long. CDR3 DNA: TGTGCCAGCAGTGAACGGAGATATAGCAATCAGCCCCAGCATTTT. Amino acid sequence: CASSERRYSNQPQHF.

This chain connects TRBV5-1 to TRBJ2-1; D is undetermined. CDR3 size: 13 residues. V lost 1 base, J lost 4 bases, and 6 bases lay in between. Germline CDR1 reads SGHRS; CDR2 reads YFSETQ. The CDR3 region is CASSLNGYNEQFF. The CDR3 bases are TGCGCCAGCAGCTTGAACGGGTACAATGAGCAGTTCTTC.

The chain recombines TRBV15 with TRBJ1-3; D is uncertain. This CDR3 comprises 11 residues. Germline V gives CDR1 LNHNV, CDR2 YYDKDF (reference sequence). Trimming shortened V by 5 bases and J by 1 base, and 0 bases separated the two germline ends. The CDR3 coding sequence is TGTGCCACCAGCTCTGGAAACACCATATATTTT. It encodes CATSSGNTIYF.

This clonotype was detected ten times or more. The chain couples TRBV4-2 to TRBJ1-1, with 7 positions matching TRBD1. The ends lost 0 bases at V and 1 base at J; junction bases unmatched: 2. The CDR3 contains 15 residues. CDR1 and CDR2 from the germline V gene are LGHNA and YNFKEQ. CDR3 nucleotide sequence: TGTGCCAGCAGCCAAGAAGGGGGCCCGAACACTGAAGCTTTCTTT. Encoded protein: CASSQEGGPNTEAFF.

The V gene is TRBV7-8, the J gene TRBJ1-5; TRBD1 might be the D (6 bases). V lost 4 bases and J 3 bases, leaving 10 bases between the germline ends. CDR1 and CDR2 (germline): SGHVS, FQNEAQ. The CDR3 contains 14 residues. CDR3 nucleotides: TGTGCCAGCAGCTGGGACACCACCAATCAGCCCCAGCATTTT. Protein sequence: CASSWDTTNQPQHF.

The chain's CDR3 is CASRMGQGITDTQYF. CDR3 DNA: TGTGCCAGCAGGATGGGACAGGGGATCACAGATACGCAGTATTTT. The chain joins TRBV12-3 or TRBV12-4 to TRBJ2-3; 10 bases line up with TRBD1. The CDR3 extends over 15 amino acids. J lost 2 bases, V lost 6 bases, and 5 bases had no gene match.

Ten or more counts support this clonotype. The V gene is TRBV5-6, the J gene TRBJ1-5, with D perhaps matching TRBD1 (5 bases). V gave up 4 bases and J gave up 5 bases, with 10 bases separating them. The germline gives CDR1 SGHDT, CDR2 YYEEEE. The CDR3 covers 13 residues. This chain's CDR3 is CASSLGPDQPQHF. The CDR3 region has the DNA TGTGCCAGCAGCCTGGGACCCGATCAGCCCCAGCATTTT.

This clonotype turned up a few times. This sequence joins TRBV5-1 and TRBJ2-3; 7 nucleotides align to TRBD1. Germline lookup yields CDR1 SGHRS and CDR2 YFSETQ. Trimming removed 4 bases from V and 3 bases from J; junction bases left unmatched: 2. This CDR3 region has 13 residues. CDR3 bases: TGCGCCAGCAGCGTGACAGGGACAGATACGCAGTATTTT. Its protein product is CASSVTGTDTQYF. Looking up the rest from reference TRBV5-1 and TRBJ2-3 gives the full variable domain: KAGVTQTPRYLIKTRGQQVTLSCSPISGHRSVSWYQQTPGQGLQFLFEYFSETQRNKGNFPGRFSGRQFSNSRSEMNVSTLELGDSALYLCASSVTGTDTQYFGPGTRLTVL.

The rearrangement links TRBV20-1 to TRBJ2-3, with 9 positions matching TRBD2. The CDR3 loop spans 15 amino acids. After removal of 6 bases from V and 1 base from J, the junction contained 8 bases not matched to a gene. The germline V gene has CDR1 DFQATT and CDR2 SNEGSKA (reference sequence). The CDR3 bases are TGCAGTGCCACCGGGGCTAGCGGGGGCACAGATACGCAGTATTTT. This gives the protein CSATGASGGTDTQYF.

This clonotype came up many times. The V call is TRBV11-2, the J call TRBJ2-3; D might be TRBD1 (7 bases). V lost 4 bases, J lost 1 base, and 12 bases lay in between. Germline CDR1 and CDR2: SGHAT and FQNNGV. The CDR3 consists of 15 residues. CDR3 loop: CASSSGGWGTDTQYF. CDR3 DNA: TGTGCCAGCAGCTCAGGGGGGTGGGGCACAGATACGCAGTATTTT.

This chain links TRBV5-4 with TRBJ1-1; D is ambiguous. The CDR3 extends over 13 amino acids. V lost 7 bases and J 3 bases, leaving 13 bases between the germline ends. Germline assignment: CDR1 SGHNT and CDR2 YYREEE (reference sequence). The CDR3 DNA is TGTGCCAGCTCGTGGTTCATCGACACTGAAGCTTTCTTT. Encoded protein: CASSWFIDTEAFF. Based on the CDR3 plus reference TRBV5-4 and TRBJ1-1, the full variable domain is ETGVTQSPTHLIKTRGQQVTLRCSSQSGHNTVSWYQQALGQGPQFIFQYYREEENGRGNFPPRFSGLQFPNYSSELNVNALELDDSALYLCASSWFIDTEAFFGQGTRLTVV.

This clonotype has a handful of counts. The chain carries TRBV5-6 and TRBJ2-2; perhaps TRBD1 as D (8 bases). Germline V CDR1 and CDR2: SGHDT, YYEEEE. The CDR3 covers 15 residues. Trimming stripped 4 bases from V and 4 bases from J, with 14 bases between. Here the CDR3 reads CASSLQGGSTGELFF. The CDR3, as DNA: TGTGCCAGCAGCCTACAGGGGGGGAGCACCGGGGAGCTGTTTTTT.

This chain links TRBV19 with TRBJ1-1, with D uncertain. CDR1 is LNHDA, CDR2 SQIVND, per germline (reference sequence). V lost 7 bases, J lost 4 bases, and 13 bases lay in between. The CDR3 contains 13 residues. The CDR3, as DNA: TGTGCCAGTAATCCGGACCGCGGCACTGAAGCTTTCTTT. Residues: CASNPDRGTEAFF. Looking up the rest from reference TRBV19 and TRBJ1-1 gives the full variable domain: DGGITQSPKYLFRKEGQNVTLSCEQNLNHDAMYWYRQDPGQGLRLIYYSQIVNDFQKGDIAEGYSVSREKKESFPLTVTSAQKNPTAFYLCASNPDRGTEAFFGQGTRLTVV.

This clonotype occurred many times. This chain connects TRBV27 to TRBJ2-1; the D gene is possibly TRBD1 (5 bases). CDR1 is MNHEY and CDR2 is SMNVEV in the germline V gene (reference sequence). V dropped 5 bases and J dropped 0 bases, with 11 bases sitting between them. The CDR3 has 15 amino acids. The CDR3: CASSQGFRSYNEQFF. The CDR3 bases are TGTGCCAGCAGTCAGGGATTTCGCTCCTACAATGAGCAGTTCTTC.

This clonotype was seen many times. The chain recombines TRBV7-2 with TRBJ1-2; D unresolved. Germline V lookup: CDR1 SGHTA, CDR2 FQGNSA. Trimming stripped 3 bases from V and 3 bases from J, with 14 bases between. The CDR3 is made up of 15 amino acids. The CDR3 is CASSFVELRDYGYTF. The CDR3 nucleotides read TGTGCCAGCAGCTTCGTCGAGCTGCGCGACTATGGCTACACCTTC.

Many counts were recorded for this clonotype. The V gene is TRBV29-1, the J gene TRBJ2-3, with TRBD2 matching over 8 bases. The CDR3 covers 16 residues. V lost 1 base, J lost 0 bases, and 6 bases stayed unmatched. Germline CDR1 reads SQVTM; CDR2 reads ANQGSEA. The CDR3 protein is CSVEGPAGASTDTQYF. For the CDR3, the DNA is TGCAGCGTTGAAGGTCCAGCGGGGGCCAGCACAGATACGCAGTATTTT.

This clonotype appeared a few times. J is TRBJ2-7 and V is TRBV27; D is perhaps TRBD1 (5 bases). This CDR3 has 13 amino acids. CDR1 and CDR2 from the germline V gene are MNHEY and SMNVEV (reference sequence). V dropped 8 bases and J dropped 2 bases, with 13 bases sitting between them. CDR3: CASGLQGAYEQYF. CDR3 nucleotide sequence: TGTGCCAGCGGTCTGCAGGGTGCCTACGAGCAGTACTTC.